This TCR beta chain was obtained from a study of identical twins' blood T cells. About the study: Some 50 million reads covered about 6 alpha-chain and about 6 beta-chain libraries.

Findings and limits, study-wide: Top TCRbeta clonotypes were shared more with twin than unrelated donors.

Comments on this clonotype: The antigen is undetermined.

Germline trimming cut 7 bases from V and 3 bases from J; bases unmatched to any gene: 8. The CDR3 covers 14 residues. CDR1 and CDR2 from the germline V gene are SGHDT and YYEEEE. TCRdb passed the 5' RACE reads through MiXCR, listing each CDR3 protein once. The repertoire holds 350,000 to 450,000 distinct CDR3 sequences, with 28% as singletons. The specimen was PBMCs. The chain recombines TRBV5-6 with TRBJ2-7, with 9 bases identical to TRBD2. This TCR came from a woman aged 18 to 55 in good health. In DNA form, the CDR3 reads TGTGCCAGCGAGTTAGCGGGAGTTTACTACGAGCAGTACTTC. It encodes CASELAGVYYEQYF.